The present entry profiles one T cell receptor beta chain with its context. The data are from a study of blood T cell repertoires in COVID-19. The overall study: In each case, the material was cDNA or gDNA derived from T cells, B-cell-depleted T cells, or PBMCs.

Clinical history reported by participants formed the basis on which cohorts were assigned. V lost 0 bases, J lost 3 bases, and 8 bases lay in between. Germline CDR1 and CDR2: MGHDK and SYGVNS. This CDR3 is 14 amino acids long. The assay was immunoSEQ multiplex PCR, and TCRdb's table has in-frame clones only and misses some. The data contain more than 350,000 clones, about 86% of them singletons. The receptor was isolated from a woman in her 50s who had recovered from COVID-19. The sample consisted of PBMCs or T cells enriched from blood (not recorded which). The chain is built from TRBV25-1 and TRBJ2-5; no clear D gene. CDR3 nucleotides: TGTGCCAGCAGTGAATATTACAGCAAAGAGACCCAGTACTTC. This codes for CASSEYYSKETQYF.